This entry lists 25 T cell receptor beta chains sequenced from one sample in a study of cytomegalovirus exposure and HLA in healthy donors. The PCR made use of 60 Vbeta and 13 Jbeta primers. Clones were sequenced by immunoSEQ multiplex PCR, and TCRdb holds only the in-frame ones, with some missing. The profile shows over 95,000 clones, 74% of them singletons. Sequenced input: PBMCs. These receptors were obtained from a human donor in good health.

In its sample, this clone was seen a few times. This sequence joins TRBV4-1 and TRBJ2-7; 14 nucleotides match TRBD2. J gave up 6 bases and V 0 bases, and 7 bases lay outside the gene matches. This CDR3 has 17 residues. CDR1 is MGHRA, CDR2 YSYEKL, per germline. Written as DNA, the CDR3 is TGCGCCAGCAGCCAAGACTCGGGGACTAGCGGGAGACTCGAGCAGTACTTC. Encoded protein: CASSQDSGTSGRLEQYF.

Details on this clone: At one end the junction does not follow the germline gene, possibly because of a read error. The gene calls are TRBV5-1 and TRBJ2-1, with 13 positions matching TRBD2. The germline gives CDR1 SGHRS, CDR2 YFSETQ. CDR3 size: 16 residues. The CDR3 region has the DNA TGCGCCAGCAGCTTGGGGGGACTAGCGGGAAACAATGAGCGGTTCTTC. It yields the protein CASSLGGLAGNNERFF.

V is TRBV6-6 and J is TRBJ1-2, with 7 bases identical to TRBD1. Trimming took 7 bases from V and 3 from J; bases not matched to a gene: 5. Germline V gene data show CDR1 as MNHNY and CDR2 as SVGAGI (reference sequence). CDR3 size: 13 residues. CDR3 amino acids: CASTPTGDYGYTF. The CDR3 DNA is TGTGCCAGCACCCCAACAGGGGACTATGGCTACACCTTC.

This clone has more than one count but fewer than ten. The genes are TRBV4-3 and TRBJ1-4; TRBD1 agrees at 7 bases. V dropped 3 bases and J dropped 4; count of bases not matched to a gene: 5. This CDR3 region has 15 residues. Germline V gives CDR1 LGHNA, CDR2 YSLEER. DNA for the CDR3: TGCGCCAGCAGCCAGCTGACAGGGAATAATGAAAAACTGTTTTTT. This translates into CASSQLTGNNEKLFF.

The rearrangement joins TRBV5-1 to TRBJ2-3; 9 nucleotides agree with TRBD2. CDR3 length: 16 amino acids. Germline CDR1 SGHRS, CDR2 YFSETQ. V lost 4 bases, J lost 0 bases, and 6 bases stayed unmatched. CDR3 region: CASSGISGRSTDTQYF. The CDR3 DNA reads as TGCGCCAGCAGCGGGATTAGCGGGAGAAGCACAGATACGCAGTATTTT.

The table lists this clone with a few counts. V is TRBV2 and J is TRBJ2-7, with D unclear. CDR1 and CDR2 from the germline V gene are SNHLY and FYNNEI. V lost 10 bases and J lost 3, with 10 bases in between. This CDR3 spans 11 amino acids. CDR3 in DNA: TGTGCCACCCGAGGTCGCTACGAGCAGTACTTC. Protein sequence: CATRGRYEQYF.

This sequence joins TRBV28 and TRBJ1-1; the match to TRBD1 covers 9 bases. CDR3 length: 17 residues. Germline trimming cut 6 bases from V and 1 base from J; bases unmatched to any gene: 12. Germline V gene lookup returns CDR1 MDHEN and CDR2 SYDVKM. The DNA for the CDR3 is TGTGCCAGCAGGCCTGCAACAGGGGGCTGGGGGAACACTGAAGCTTTCTTT. Translation gives CASRPATGGWGNTEAFF.

This clone was seen just once. J is TRBJ2-1 and V is TRBV5-1; D is unclear. Germline CDR1 reads SGHRS; CDR2 reads YFSETQ. V lost 5 bases and J lost 5, with 14 bases in between. CDR3 size: 14 residues. The CDR3 coding sequence is TGCGCCAGCAGGAGTCGGAGTTCTAACAATGAGCAGTTCTTC. It specifies CASRSRSSNNEQFF.

The chain's CDR3 is CASRPGQLNQPQHF. As DNA, the CDR3 is TGTGCCAGCAGGCCGGGACAGCTCAATCAGCCCCAGCATTTT. The rearrangement uses TRBV28 and TRBJ1-5; 7 bases agree with TRBD1. CDR1 MDHEN and CDR2 SYDVKM come from the germline V gene. The CDR3 runs to 14 residues. The V segment lost 6 bases and the J segment 3 bases; nucleotides outside the gene matches: 5.

The rearrangement links TRBV5-1 to TRBJ2-5; TRBD1 aligns across 8 bases. Matching the DNA end better, TRBJ2-7 makes the J call doubtful. The germline gives CDR1 SGHRS, CDR2 YFSETQ. The CDR3 has 17 amino acids. CDR3 loop: CASSASPSGDRTYEQYF. The CDR3 coding sequence is TGCGCCAGCAGCGCGTCTCCGTCCGGGGACAGGACCTACGAGCAGTACTTC.

The J gene is TRBJ1-1, the V gene TRBV30; 8 positions agree with TRBD1. Germline trimming cut 3 bases from V and 6 bases from J; bases unmatched to any gene: 9. From germline, CDR1 is GTSNPN and CDR2 SVGIG (reference sequence). CDR3 size: 14 residues. The CDR3 reads CAWRKQGVDPEAFF. The CDR3 region has the DNA TGTGCCTGGAGAAAACAGGGGGTTGACCCTGAAGCTTTCTTT.

This rearrangement joins TRBV19 to TRBJ1-4; D might be TRBD1 (6 bases). The CDR3 is 15 amino acids. The germline V and J ends were trimmed by 9 bases and 8 bases, with 22 bases remaining between them. Germline V lookup: CDR1 LNHDA, CDR2 SQIVND (reference sequence). The DNA for the CDR3 is TGTGCCAGCACCCACTCAGGGGCAACGGGCGAAAAACTGTTTTTT. The encoded protein is CASTHSGATGEKLFF.

This clone was seen a single time. The gene calls are TRBV5-1 and TRBJ2-1; D not certain. The germline gives CDR1 SGHRS, CDR2 YFSETQ. The CDR3 runs 12 residues. The ends were cut back, 5 bases at V and 9 bases at J, with 12 bases in the middle. The DNA for the CDR3 is TGCGCCAGCAGACCCTACAGTGGTGAGCAGTTCTTC. As protein: CASRPYSGEQFF. Looking up the rest from reference TRBV5-1 and TRBJ2-1 gives the full variable domain: KAGVTQTPRYLIKTRGQQVTLSCSPISGHRSVSWYQQTPGQGLQFLFEYFSETQRNKGNFPGRFSGRQFSNSRSEMNVSTLELGDSALYLCASRPYSGEQFFGPGTRLTVL.

The rearrangement links TRBV5-1 to TRBJ1-2, with D perhaps matching TRBD1 (5 bases). The CDR3 loop spans 15 amino acids. Germline CDR1 reads SGHRS; CDR2 reads YFSETQ. Deletions cut 0 bases from V and 3 bases from J, with 12 bases between. CDR3 amino acids: CASSLARAHDYGYTF. The DNA for the CDR3 is TGCGCCAGCAGCTTGGCCAGGGCACACGACTATGGCTACACCTTC.

This sequence joins TRBV19 and TRBJ1-2; D is uncertain. Per the germline V gene, CDR1 is LNHDA and CDR2 is SQIVND (reference sequence). V lost 6 bases, J lost 7 bases, and 18 bases lay in between. CDR3 size: 14 residues. The CDR3 DNA follows: TGTGCCAGTAGGACCGACGGAGTCCTTAGTGGCTACACCTTC. Its protein is CASRTDGVLSGYTF.

The chain joins TRBV5-1 to TRBJ2-7; D is possibly TRBD1 (5 bases). Germline values: CDR1 SGHRS, CDR2 YFSETQ. CDR3 length: 13 amino acids. V lost 0 bases and J 3 bases, leaving 7 bases between the germline ends. The CDR3 coding sequence is TGCGCCAGCAGCTTGGAGGGGAACTACGAGCAGTACTTC. It codes for CASSLEGNYEQYF. The full variable domain, completed using reference TRBV5-1 and TRBJ2-7, is KAGVTQTPRYLIKTRGQQVTLSCSPISGHRSVSWYQQTPGQGLQFLFEYFSETQRNKGNFPGRFSGRQFSNSRSEMNVSTLELGDSALYLCASSLEGNYEQYFGPGTRLTVT.

The chain carries TRBV5-1 and TRBJ2-7, with a possible D match to TRBD2 (7 bases). The ends were cut back, 3 bases at V and 6 bases at J, with 19 bases in the middle. CDR1 is SGHRS, CDR2 YFSETQ, per germline. The CDR3 has 15 residues. The CDR3 sequence: CASSSSGAGVFEQYF. CDR3 nucleotides: TGCGCCAGCAGCTCCTCGGGGGCGGGGGTGTTCGAGCAGTACTTC.

The V and J genes are TRBV19 and TRBJ2-5; tentative D call: TRBD1 (5 bases). V gave up 3 bases and J gave up 2 bases, with 10 bases separating them. CDR3 size: 14 residues. CDR1 and CDR2 from the germline V gene are LNHDA and SQIVND (reference sequence). The CDR3 DNA reads as TGTGCCAGTAGTATTAGTCGACAGCAAGAGACCCAGTACTTC. Translated: CASSISRQQETQYF.

The CDR3 here is CASSGTGGFGTEAFF. The CDR3 DNA reads as TGCGCCAGCAGTGGGACAGGGGGATTTGGCACTGAAGCTTTCTTT. V and J are TRBV10-2 and TRBJ1-1; 10 bases fit TRBD1. The J segment lost 4 bases and the V segment lost 4 bases, leaving 6 bases of the junction unmatched. This CDR3 comprises 15 residues. The germline gives CDR1 WSHSY, CDR2 SAAADI.

This chain connects TRBV30 to TRBJ2-3; the match to TRBD2 covers 9 bases. Per the germline V gene, CDR1 is GTSNPN and CDR2 is SVGIG (reference sequence). The CDR3 runs to 16 residues. The V gene end was trimmed by 2 bases and the J gene end by 0 bases; junction bases not matched to a gene: 6. The CDR3 sequence is CAWSPGTSLSTDTQYF. DNA of the CDR3: TGTGCCTGGAGTCCCGGGACTAGCCTTAGCACAGATACGCAGTATTTT. The variable domain in full, completed from reference TRBV30 and TRBJ2-3, reads SQTIHQWPATLVQPVGSPLSLECTVEGTSNPNLYWYRQAAGRGLQLLFYSVGIGQISSEVPQNLSASRPQDRQFILSSKKLLLSDSGFYLCAWSPGTSLSTDTQYFGPGTRLTVL.

Note on this clone: One end of the junction fails to match germline, which may point to a read error. The gene calls are TRBV10-1 and TRBJ2-7; the match to TRBD2 covers 12 bases. The CDR3 consists of 12 residues. Per germline, CDR1 WNHNN and CDR2 SYGVQD (reference sequence). Here the CDR3 reads CASSETSGRYLF. The DNA for the CDR3 is TGCGCCAGCAGTGAAACTAGCGGGAGGTACCTCTTC.

This clone appeared a single time. The CDR3 nucleotides are TGTGCCAGCAGTTCCGGGACAGGGGGCCTAGCTTTCTTT. It translates to CASSSGTGGLAFF. This sequence joins TRBV28 and TRBJ1-1; 12 nucleotides match TRBD1. The germline V gene encodes CDR1 MDHEN and CDR2 SYDVKM. The CDR3 has 13 amino acids. With V trimmed by 4 bases and J by 10 bases, 4 bases remained unmatched. The whole variable domain, filled in from reference TRBV28 and TRBJ1-1, reads DVKVTQSSRYLVKRTGEKVFLECVQDMDHENMFWYRQDPGLGLRLIYFSYDVKMKEKGDIPEGYSVSREKKERFSLILESASTNQTSMYLCASSSGTGGLAFFGQGTRLTVV.

The rearrangement links TRBV27 to TRBJ2-5; the match to TRBD1 covers 7 bases. The J call may be incorrect, as the DNA end agrees better with TRBJ2-7. This CDR3 has 13 amino acids. Germline CDR1 reads MNHEY; CDR2 reads SMNVEV (reference sequence). The CDR3 reads CASRPNPGGEQYF. As DNA, the CDR3 is TGTGCCAGCAGGCCTAATCCAGGGGGCGAGCAGTACTTC.

The chain uses TRBV28 and TRBJ2-5, with D perhaps TRBD2 (6 bases). In germline, CDR1 is MDHEN, CDR2 SYDVKM. Trimming removed 3 bases at V and 6 bases at J, with 11 bases between. The CDR3 is 13 amino acids. CDR3 bases: TGTGCCAGCAGTTTGGGGGGAGTGAAGACCCAGTACTTC. It is translated as CASSLGGVKTQYF.

The chain has TRBV7-7 and TRBJ2-2; 15 nucleotides agree with TRBD2. CDR3 size: 17 residues. The ends lost 5 bases at V and 5 bases at J; junction bases unmatched: 6. Germline loops: CDR1 SSHAT, CDR2 FNYEAQ (reference sequence). The CDR3 nucleotides read TGTGCCAGCAGCCCCAGTGGACTAGCGGGAGGGACCGGGGAGCTGTTTTTT. Translating it yields CASSPSGLAGGTGELFF.